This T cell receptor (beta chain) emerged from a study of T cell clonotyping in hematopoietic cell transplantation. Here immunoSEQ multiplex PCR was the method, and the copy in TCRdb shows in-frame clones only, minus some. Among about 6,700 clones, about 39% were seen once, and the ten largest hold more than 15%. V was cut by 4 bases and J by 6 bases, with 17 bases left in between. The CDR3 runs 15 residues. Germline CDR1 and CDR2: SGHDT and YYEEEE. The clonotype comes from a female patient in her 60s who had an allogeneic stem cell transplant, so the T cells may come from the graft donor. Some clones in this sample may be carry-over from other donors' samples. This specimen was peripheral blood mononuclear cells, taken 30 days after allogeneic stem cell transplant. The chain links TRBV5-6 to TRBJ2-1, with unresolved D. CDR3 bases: TGTGCCAGCAGCCCGAAGGATCTAGAGTTCAATGAGCAGTTCTTC. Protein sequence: CASSPKDLEFNEQFF.